The 21 T cell receptor beta chains below all came from one sample that was sequenced in a study of blood T cell repertoires in COVID-19. Generated by immunoSEQ multiplex PCR, the TCRdb table keeps only in-frame clones and is missing some. The data contain about 150,000 clones, about 83% of them seen just once; the ten biggest clones take up around an eighth. Sequencing was done on a sample of peripheral blood. These TCRs come from a woman in her fifties or sixties with COVID-19, enrolled during active disease.

The genes are TRBV5-1 and TRBJ2-7; 10 bases map to TRBD2. CDR1 is SGHRS, CDR2 YFSETQ, per germline. V shed 0 bases and J 6 bases; nucleotides not matched to a gene: 3. This CDR3 is built from 14 residues. The CDR3 reads CASSLVAGGGEQYV. The CDR3 region has the DNA TGCGCCAGCAGCTTGGTAGCGGGGGGAGGCGAGCAGTACGTC.

The V gene is TRBV3-1 (or the pseudogene TRBV3-2), the J gene TRBJ1-6; D possibly corresponds to TRBD1 (6 bases). Germline values: CDR1 LGHDT, CDR2 YNNKEL (reference sequence). The CDR3 sequence is 15 residues long. Between the trimmed V and J ends, which lost 4 bases and 8 bases, there was a span of 15 bases. CDR3 sequence: CASSLRQAKDSPLHF. For the CDR3, the DNA is TGTGCCAGCAGCCTTAGACAGGCTAAGGATTCACCCCTCCACTTT.

The genes are TRBV9 and TRBJ1-5; D is perhaps TRBD1 (5 bases). This CDR3 contains 23 residues. Germline CDR1 reads SGDLS; CDR2 reads YYNGEE. Trimming shortened V by 0 bases and J by 0 bases, and 31 bases separated the two germline ends. CDR3 coding DNA: TGTGCCAGCAGCGTAGCTTGCCCTCCGGGGGGGGACCCAACGGGATATAGCAATCAGCCCCAGCATTTT. Protein: CASSVACPPGGDPTGYSNQPQHF. Full variable domain (outside the CDR3, taken from reference TRBV9 and TRBJ1-5): DSGVTQTPKHLITATGQRVTLRCSPRSGDLSVYWYQQSLDQGLQFLIQYYNGEERAKGNILERFSAQQFPDLHSELNLSSLELGDSALYFCASSVACPPGGDPTGYSNQPQHFGDGTRLSIL.

This clone was seen only once. This rearrangement joins TRBV6-5 to TRBJ2-3, with 13 bases aligning to TRBD2. Germline V gene sequence: CDR1 MNHEY, CDR2 SVGAGI. With 0 bases clipped from V and 7 bases from J, the junction kept 4 bases outside the gene matches. The CDR3 extends over 16 amino acids. The CDR3 DNA reads TGTGCCAGCAGTTACTCTGGACTAGCGGGGGTGAATACGCAGTATTTT. Its translation is CASSYSGLAGVNTQYF.

The V and J genes are TRBV6-6 and TRBJ1-3; D remains ambiguous. Germline lookup yields CDR1 MNHNY and CDR2 SVGAGI (reference sequence). The length of the CDR3 is 16 residues. V lost 4 bases to trimming and J lost 1 base, with 14 bases between them. The CDR3 sequence: CASSSIRIVSGNTIYF. Here the CDR3 DNA reads TGTGCCAGCAGTTCTATCAGGATCGTTTCTGGAAACACCATATATTTT.

This rearrangement joins TRBV6-6 to TRBJ2-3; TRBD2 matches at 12 bases. CDR3 length equals 16 residues. Germline lookup yields CDR1 MNHNY and CDR2 SVGAGI (reference sequence). The trim removed 4 bases at V and 7 bases at J, leaving 9 bases unmatched. The CDR3 reads CASSFQTSGSGYTQYF. CDR3 nucleotide sequence: TGTGCCAGCAGTTTCCAGACTAGCGGGAGTGGGTATACGCAGTATTTT.

The chain couples TRBV6-5 to TRBJ1-2; D is undetermined. Germline V gene sequence: CDR1 MNHEY, CDR2 SVGAGI. The length of the CDR3 is 14 residues. Trimming stripped 6 bases from V and 2 bases from J, with 13 bases between. The CDR3 region has the DNA TGTGCCAGCAGACCAGTGAGCAGGAACTATGGCTACACCTTC. This encodes CASRPVSRNYGYTF.

The V gene is TRBV19, the J gene TRBJ2-3; the D gene is possibly TRBD2 (5 bases). The CDR3 covers 13 residues. V shed 8 bases and J shed 3 bases, with 12 bases lying between them. Looked up from germline, CDR1 is LNHDA and CDR2 is SQIVND (reference sequence). DNA for the CDR3: TGTGCCAGTCGGGGAGTTGGAACAGATACGCAGTATTTT. This translates into CASRGVGTDTQYF. Supplemented by reference TRBV19 and TRBJ2-3, the full variable domain reads DGGITQSPKYLFRKEGQNVTLSCEQNLNHDAMYWYRQDPGQGLRLIYYSQIVNDFQKGDIAEGYSVSREKKESFPLTVTSAQKNPTAFYLCASRGVGTDTQYFGPGTRLTVL.

The rearrangement joins TRBV6-1 to TRBJ1-3, with a tentative D call TRBD1 (5 bases). Germline-derived CDR1 and CDR2 are MNHNS and SASEGT. The CDR3 loop spans 12 amino acids. Trimming cost V 2 bases and J 8 bases, with 7 bases left between them. CDR3 nucleotides: TGTGCCAGCAGTGAAAGACAGTACACCATATATTTT. This translates into CASSERQYTIYF.

The J gene is TRBJ1-2, the V gene TRBV5-4, with D unresolved. Per the germline V gene, CDR1 is SGHNT and CDR2 is YYREEE (reference sequence). Trimming stripped 0 bases from V and 7 bases from J, with 16 bases between. The CDR3 is 15 residues long. The CDR3 region has the DNA TGTGCCAGCAGCTTGGCCGGTGTCGGGATTAGTGGCTACACCTTC. Its protein product is CASSLAGVGISGYTF.

This sequence joins TRBV18 and TRBJ2-5; 7 bases align to TRBD1. J gave up 5 bases and V 3 bases, and 9 bases lay outside the gene matches. The CDR3 totals 15 residues. CDR1 is KGHSH and CDR2 is LQKENI in the germline V gene. Written as DNA, the CDR3 is TGTGCCAGCTCACCGTGGACAGGCCTGACGGAGACCCAGTACTTC. It yields the protein CASSPWTGLTETQYF.

The V gene is TRBV19, the J gene TRBJ1-2; D is unclear. Between the trimmed V and J ends, which lost 5 bases and 6 bases, there was a span of 10 bases. CDR3 length: 12 amino acids. The germline V gene has CDR1 LNHDA and CDR2 SQIVND (reference sequence). The CDR3 region is CASSFLRNGYTF. In nucleotides, the CDR3 is TGTGCCAGTAGTTTCCTGAGGAATGGCTACACCTTC.

The rearrangement links TRBV7-2 to TRBJ1-2; D is possibly TRBD1 (5 bases). This CDR3 has 15 residues. Deletions cut 5 bases from V and 4 bases from J, with 17 bases between. Germline V lookup: CDR1 SGHTA, CDR2 FQGNSA. For the CDR3, the DNA is TGTGCCAGCAGCCCCACAACCGGTCAGGGCTATGGCTACACCTTC. Its translation: CASSPTTGQGYGYTF. The whole variable domain, filled in from reference TRBV7-2 and TRBJ1-2, reads GAGVSQSPSNKVTEKGKDVELRCDPISGHTALYWYRQSLGQGLEFLIYFQGNSAPDKSGLPSDRFSAERTGGSVSTLTIQRTQQEDSAVYLCASSPTTGQGYGYTFGSGTRLTVV.

The chain joins TRBV18 to TRBJ2-6; 8 bases are shared with TRBD1. With V trimmed by 1 base and J by 8 bases, 4 bases remained unmatched. The CDR3 runs 15 residues. Germline CDR1 KGHSH, CDR2 LQKENI. Written as DNA, the CDR3 is TGTGCCAGCTCACCACAGGACAGGGTGACCAACGTCCTGACTTTC. This encodes CASSPQDRVTNVLTF.

This chain links TRBV4-2 with TRBJ2-7; D perhaps matches TRBD2 (6 bases). The CDR3 has 13 amino acids. Germline loops: CDR1 LGHNA, CDR2 YNFKEQ. The germline V and J ends were trimmed by 4 bases and 7 bases, with 14 bases remaining between them. CDR3 bases: TGTGCCAGCAGCCGAACGCCGGGGGAGGAGCAGTACTTC. It codes for CASSRTPGEEQYF.

Notes on this clone: One end of the junction varies from germline; a read error may be responsible. This chain connects TRBV7-7 to TRBJ2-3, with 7 bases identical to TRBD2. The CDR3 is 15 amino acids. Germline CDR1 and CDR2: SSHAT and FNYEAQ (reference sequence). The CDR3 sequence: CASSFGLADTDTQYF. DNA for the CDR3: TGTGCTAGCAGCTTTGGCCTAGCGGATACAGATACGCAGTATTTT.

The chain links TRBV24-1 to TRBJ1-1; TRBD1 matches at 10 bases. The V gene's germline CDR1 is KGHDR and CDR2 SFDVKD. Trimming removed 8 bases from V and 6 bases from J; junction bases left unmatched: 5. CDR3 length equals 13 residues. CDR3 nucleotides: TGTGCCACCAAAGGACAGGGGGGACCTGAAGCTTTCTTT. The encoded protein is CATKGQGGPEAFF.

The chain combines TRBV29-1 with TRBJ1-1; D call uncertain. The CDR3 is made up of 12 amino acids. Germline values: CDR1 SQVTM, CDR2 ANQGSEA. V dropped 4 bases and J dropped 11 bases, with 17 bases sitting between them. The CDR3 is CSVVPTGGGAFF. CDR3 DNA sequence: TGCAGCGTTGTACCCACCGGAGGAGGGGCTTTCTTT.

The CDR3 protein is CASGSSGKETQYF. In DNA form, the CDR3 reads TGTGCTAGTGGTTCGTCAGGGAAAGAGACCCAGTACTTC. The chain recombines TRBV12-5 with TRBJ2-5, with D possibly being TRBD1 (5 bases). The germline V gene encodes CDR1 LGHNT and CDR2 FRNRAP. This CDR3 is 13 amino acids long. The V end was cut by 4 bases, the J end by 3 bases, with 9 bases between.

The rearrangement uses TRBV6-6 and TRBJ1-6, with TRBD1 matching over 7 bases. Germline-derived CDR1 and CDR2 are MNHNY and SVGAGI (reference sequence). This CDR3 has 15 residues. J lost 9 bases, V lost 7 bases, and 12 bases had no gene match. The CDR3 sequence: CASTPRTGGISPLHF. In DNA form, the CDR3 reads TGTGCCAGCACTCCTCGGACAGGTGGAATTTCACCCCTCCACTTT.

The chain combines TRBV7-6 with TRBJ2-1; 7 nucleotides align to TRBD1. The CDR3 has 15 residues. J was trimmed by 4 bases and V by 5 bases; bases with no gene match: 8. Germline assignment: CDR1 SGHVS and CDR2 FNYEAQ. CDR3 coding DNA: TGTGCCAGCAGCACCCGACAGGGCGCATACAATGAGCAGTTCTTC. Its protein is CASSTRQGAYNEQFF.